This T cell receptor beta chain was identified in a study of molecular identifiers for immune sequencing clone quantification. CDR1 and CDR2 from the germline V gene are SEHNR and FQNEAQ (reference sequence). The CDR3 consists of 14 residues. The germline V and J ends were trimmed by 10 bases and 1 base, with 13 bases remaining between them. TCRdb processed the PCR reads anew with MiXCR; each CDR3 protein has one entry. In the table there are 90,000 or so distinct CDR3 sequences, approximately 23% of which are singletons. This clonotype came up a few times. Naive CD8 T cells underwent sorting with the CD8+CD4-CCR7+CD45RA+ definition.

The chain recombines TRBV7-9 with TRBJ2-2; tentatively, D is TRBD1 or TRBD2 (5 bases each). This TCR was sampled from a human donor in good health. Some libraries in this study had Jurkat cell RNA spiked in. Sequencing was done on a sample of naive CD8+ T cells from blood, with Jurkat cell RNA spiked in. Documented subset: FACS-sorted CD8+CD4-CCR7+CD45RA+ naive T cells. The CDR3 region has the DNA TGTGCCACCCGGGACCCATTGAACACCGGGGAGCTGTTTTTT. It codes for CATRDPLNTGELFF.